The clone carrying this TCR beta chain has just a few counts. Amplified TCR beta CDR3 regions derived from RNA transcripts. A set of HTBI primers served as the primers for a first-round RT-PCR of the TCR CDR3. TCRdb analysed the multiplex PCR reads with MiXCR anew, one entry per CDR3 protein. The sample contains 350,000 to 400,000 distinct CDR3 sequences, approximately 19% of which appear only once. Every diagnosis used clinical symptoms, serum thyroxine and TRAb, thyroid ultrasound and orbital computed tomography. Extraction of PBMCs used roughly 9.6 ml of fresh peripheral blood. The data derive from a study of T cells in Graves' hyperthyroidism and ophthalmopathy. About the study: At initial diagnosis, before any treatment had begun, peripheral blood was obtained.

V gave up 8 bases and J gave up 4 bases; unmatched junction bases: 12. Per germline, CDR1 SNHLY and CDR2 FYNNEI. The CDR3 is made up of 18 amino acids. The receptor was isolated from a young woman with Graves' hyperthyroidism. The sequenced sample consisted of blood. The chain couples TRBV2 to TRBJ2-1, with 15 bases aligning to TRBD2. CDR3 sequence: CASHRRTSGGAGYNEQFF. In DNA form, the CDR3 reads TGTGCCAGCCACCGCCGGACTAGCGGGGGGGCGGGTTACAATGAGCAGTTCTTC.